A single sample is the source of the 28 T cell receptor beta chains below, sequenced in a study of T cell repertoires in cytomegalovirus infection. Via MiXCR, TCRdb re-called the reads, giving one row per CDR3 protein. Here the sample spans some 800,000 distinct CDR3 sequences, approximately 32% being singletons. Their antigens are not known. Material: cultured CD8+ T cells from PBMCs, obtained from culture after CMV antigen stimulation. The receptor set was obtained from a human donor in good health (CMV status not recorded). Some clones in this sample may be carry-over from other donors' samples.

This clonotype was counted a few times. This rearrangement joins TRBV7-9 to TRBJ2-1; TRBD1 aligns across 9 bases. The trim removed 2 bases at V and 5 bases at J, leaving 7 bases unmatched. This CDR3 contains 16 residues. In germline, CDR1 is SEHNR, CDR2 FQNEAQ (reference sequence). The CDR3 loop reads CASSLYGDRVNNEQFF. The CDR3 nucleotides read TGTGCCAGCAGCTTATACGGGGACAGGGTGAACAATGAGCAGTTCTTC.

This clonotype has a handful of counts. The chain carries TRBV7-6 and TRBJ1-2; no clear D. CDR3 length: 15 amino acids. The V end lost 5 bases, the J end lost 2 bases, and 15 bases lay between the germline ends. Germline CDR1 is SGHVS and CDR2 is FNYEAQ. CDR3 sequence reads: CASSLQLARNYGYTF. CDR3 nucleotide sequence: TGTGCCAGCAGCCTTCAACTAGCCCGCAACTATGGCTACACCTTC.

The V gene is TRBV27, the J gene TRBJ2-2; D ambiguous. The V end was cut by 5 bases, the J end by 5 bases, with 12 bases between. The CDR3 extends over 14 amino acids. Germline lookup yields CDR1 MNHEY and CDR2 SMNVEV (reference sequence). CDR3 nucleotides: TGTGCCAGCAGTCCAATATTCGGGACCGGGGAGCTGTTTTTT. Protein sequence: CASSPIFGTGELFF.

The chain recombines TRBV6-5 with TRBJ2-2; 7 bases fit TRBD1. The length of the CDR3 is 17 residues. Germline V gene sequence: CDR1 MNHEY, CDR2 SVGAGI. The V and J ends lost 3 bases and 7 bases, in that order; junction bases with no gene match: 14. The CDR3 DNA reads as TGTGCCAGCAGTTATCCATACGGACAGGTTCGGGGCGGGGAGCTGTTTTTT. Its translation is CASSYPYGQVRGGELFF.

This clonotype was observed a few times. The chain combines TRBV7-9 with TRBJ1-6, with no clear D. CDR1 and CDR2 from the germline V gene are SEHNR and FQNEAQ (reference sequence). Between the trimmed V and J ends, which lost 4 bases and 14 bases, there was a span of 18 bases. CDR3 length equals 14 residues. The CDR3 DNA is TGTGCCAGCAGCTCAGGACTGGCCTTTAGAGCCCTCCACTTT. Amino acid sequence: CASSSGLAFRALHF.

This clonotype was detected once. The chain combines TRBV19 with TRBJ1-5; TRBD1 aligns across 8 bases. This CDR3 is built from 18 residues. V lost 5 bases to trimming and J lost 4 bases; unmatched junction nucleotides: 16. Germline V CDR1 and CDR2: LNHDA, SQIVND (reference sequence). This CDR3 is CASSPRQDREFWNQPQHF. In nucleotides, the CDR3 is TGTGCCAGTAGTCCAAGACAGGACAGGGAGTTCTGGAATCAGCCCCAGCATTTT.

This clonotype occurred a few times. One end of the junction is discordant with germline, which a read error may explain. This chain connects TRBV4-1 to TRBJ2-1; 9 bases map to TRBD2. The CDR3 loop spans 16 amino acids. CDR1 and CDR2 (germline): MGHRA, YSYEKL. The CDR3 sequence: CASSPEAAGGRYEQFF. The CDR3 DNA is TGTGCCAGCAGCCCGGAGGCGGCGGGGGGGCGGTATGAGCAGTTCTTC.

This clonotype was recorded a few times. The chain is built from TRBV7-6 and TRBJ2-2; D possibly corresponds to TRBD2 (6 bases). CDR1 and CDR2 (germline): SGHVS, FNYEAQ. This CDR3 comprises 16 residues. V dropped 5 bases and J dropped 7 bases, with 20 bases sitting between them. The CDR3 sequence: CASSGRQEIGIGELFF. The DNA for the CDR3 is TGTGCCAGCAGCGGGAGGCAGGAAATCGGAATCGGGGAGCTGTTTTTT.

The rearrangement links TRBV24-1 to TRBJ2-5; TRBD1 or TRBD2 may be the D gene (5 bases each). Germline CDR1 is KGHDR and CDR2 is SFDVKD. CDR3 length equals 13 residues. V lost 6 bases and J lost 5, with 12 bases in between. CDR3 sequence reads: CATSPTGRETQYF. DNA for the CDR3: TGTGCCACCAGTCCGACGGGGCGGGAGACCCAGTACTTC.

The chain carries TRBV5-4 and TRBJ1-4; TRBD1 is a possible D gene (6 bases). The CDR3 spans 15 residues. Germline V gene data show CDR1 as SGHNT and CDR2 as YYREEE (reference sequence). Between the trimmed V and J ends, which lost 4 bases and 7 bases, there was a span of 17 bases. For the CDR3, the DNA is TGTGCCAGCAGCGACTACCAGGGGATGGGTGAAAAACTGTTTTTT. This sequence encodes CASSDYQGMGEKLFF. Together with reference TRBV5-4 and TRBJ1-4, the CDR3 gives the full variable domain: ETGVTQSPTHLIKTRGQQVTLRCSSQSGHNTVSWYQQALGQGPQFIFQYYREEENGRGNFPPRFSGLQFPNYSSELNVNALELDDSALYLCASSDYQGMGEKLFFGSGTQLSVL.

This clonotype was recorded a few times. The chain employs TRBV11-3 and TRBJ2-1; maybe TRBD2 (7 bases). Trimming shortened V by 2 bases and J by 9 bases, and 14 bases separated the two germline ends. Germline CDR1 reads SGHNT; CDR2 reads YENEEA. This CDR3 spans 14 amino acids. The CDR3 DNA follows: TGTGCCAGCAGCTTAAGGCGGGGGCGGGGTGAGCAGTTCTTC. Its protein is CASSLRRGRGEQFF.

The V and J genes are TRBV10-1 and TRBJ1-1, with D unclear. CDR3 size: 14 residues. The V and J ends lost 0 bases and 6 bases respectively, with 11 bases between them. Germline-derived CDR1 and CDR2 are WNHNN and SYGVQD (reference sequence). CDR3: CASSESAPWAEAFF. Here the CDR3 DNA reads TGCGCCAGCAGTGAGTCAGCGCCGTGGGCTGAAGCTTTCTTT.

This clonotype showed up just a few times. The chain is built from TRBV18 and TRBJ1-5; 9 bases agree with TRBD1. This CDR3 contains 18 residues. In germline, CDR1 is KGHSH, CDR2 LQKENI. V gave up 5 bases and J gave up 2 bases; unmatched junction bases: 13. The CDR3 nucleotides read TGTGCCAGCTCAGAACAGGGGGCGGACGAAATTGGCAATCAGCCCCAGCATTTT. Its protein is CASSEQGADEIGNQPQHF. Based on the CDR3 plus reference TRBV18 and TRBJ1-5, the full variable domain is NAGVMQNPRHLVRRRGQEARLRCSPMKGHSHVYWYRQLPEEGLKFMVYLQKENIIDESGMPKERFSAEFPKEGPSILRIQQVVRGDSAAYFCASSEQGADEIGNQPQHFGDGTRLSIL.

This chain's CDR3 is CASSVGGLRNTEAFF. CDR3 coding DNA: TGTGCCAGCAGCGTAGGGGGGCTGAGGAACACTGAAGCTTTCTTT. The V gene is TRBV9, the J gene TRBJ1-1; maybe TRBD1 (6 bases). The CDR3 is 15 amino acids. Germline loops: CDR1 SGDLS, CDR2 YYNGEE. Trimming took 0 bases from V and 1 from J, leaving 10 bases between them.

The genes are TRBV27 and TRBJ1-4; perhaps TRBD1 as D (5 bases). V gave up 6 bases and J gave up 6 bases, with 23 bases separating them. The CDR3 is 17 amino acids. Germline CDR1 MNHEY, CDR2 SMNVEV (reference sequence). The CDR3 nucleotides are TGTGCCAGCAGCCCCGTGGCCGGGGGGGATCTATATGAAAAACTGTTTTTT. As protein: CASSPVAGGDLYEKLFF.

The sample holds a few counts of this clonotype. The chain combines TRBV6-1 with TRBJ2-3; 7 bases line up with TRBD2. Germline-derived CDR1 and CDR2 are MNHNS and SASEGT. This CDR3 spans 16 amino acids. Germline trimming cut 8 bases from V and 1 base from J; bases unmatched to any gene: 12. The CDR3 DNA reads TGTGCCAGCTCCATAAACCCTAGCGGAGGCACAGATACGCAGTATTTT. Translation: CASSINPSGGTDTQYF.

The chain joins TRBV6-2 or TRBV6-3 to TRBJ2-2, with 7 bases that match TRBD2. In germline, CDR1 is MNHEY, CDR2 SVGEGT. The CDR3 contains 17 residues. Trimming at V came to 2 bases and at J to 4 bases, leaving 10 bases not matched to a gene. The CDR3 protein is CASSYSPSGAPTGELFF. The CDR3 DNA follows: TGTGCCAGCAGTTACAGTCCGAGCGGGGCCCCCACCGGGGAGCTGTTTTTT.

This clonotype was seen repeatedly, ten times or more. V gene TRBV7-2 combines with J gene TRBJ2-4; D unclear. Trimming shortened V by 5 bases and J by 0 bases, and 8 bases separated the two germline ends. This CDR3 comprises 14 residues. The germline V gene has CDR1 SGHTA and CDR2 FQGNSA. CDR3 sequence: CASSPTVAKNIQYF. The CDR3 coding sequence is TGTGCCAGCAGCCCTACGGTAGCCAAAAACATTCAGTACTTC.

V usage is TRBV6-5 and J usage is TRBJ2-3; D gene ambiguous. Germline V gene data show CDR1 as MNHEY and CDR2 as SVGAGI. Trimming cost V 6 bases and J 0 bases, with 16 bases left between them. This CDR3 has 16 residues. In DNA form, the CDR3 reads TGTGCCAGCAGCACCACGGGCTTCTTAAGCACAGATACGCAGTATTTT. Translating gives CASSTTGFLSTDTQYF.

Only a few counts were recorded for this clonotype. The chain recombines TRBV14 with TRBJ1-2; D ambiguous. Trimming cost V 0 bases and J 4 bases, with 6 bases left between them. Per germline, CDR1 SGHDN and CDR2 FVKESK. The CDR3 contains 13 residues. CDR3 loop: CASSQEWSYGYTF. The CDR3, as DNA: TGTGCCAGCAGCCAAGAATGGAGCTATGGCTACACCTTC.

This clonotype has more than one count but fewer than ten. V is TRBV7-6 and J is TRBJ2-2; D is perhaps TRBD1 (6 bases). The V end was cut by 2 bases, the J end by 6 bases, with 13 bases between. CDR3 length: 15 amino acids. The germline V gene encodes CDR1 SGHVS and CDR2 FNYEAQ. The CDR3, as DNA: TGTGCCAGCAGCTTACCCCCAGGGGTACCCGGGGAGCTGTTTTTT. Translated: CASSLPPGVPGELFF. The entire variable domain, with the rest obtained from reference TRBV7-6 and TRBJ2-2, is as follows: GAGVSQSPRYKVTKRGQDVALRCDPISGHVSLYWYRQALGQGPEFLTYFNYEAQQDKSGLPNDRFSAERPEGSISTLTIQRTEQRDSAMYRCASSLPPGVPGELFFGEGSRLTVL.

J is TRBJ2-5 and V is TRBV6-5, with no clear D. Trimming cost V 2 bases and J 5 bases, with 15 bases left between them. From germline, CDR1 is MNHEY and CDR2 SVGAGI. This CDR3 comprises 15 residues. CDR3 in DNA: TGTGCCAGCAGTTACACCGTTCAGTGGTGGGAGACCCAGTACTTC. Residues: CASSYTVQWWETQYF.

The sample holds a few counts of this clonotype. This chain connects TRBV5-6 to TRBJ1-2, with TRBD1 as a possible D gene (6 bases). The CDR3 loop spans 14 amino acids. Per germline, CDR1 SGHDT and CDR2 YYEEEE. The V end lost 0 bases, the J end lost 7 bases, and 13 bases lay between the germline ends. The DNA of the CDR3 is TGTGCCAGCAGCTTGGGGCGGGGGGCGCGTGGCTACACCTTC. Translated, it gives CASSLGRGARGYTF.

This chain joins TRBV28 and TRBJ1-2; D not certain. Per the germline V gene, CDR1 is MDHEN and CDR2 is SYDVKM. The CDR3 is 16 residues long. Trimming removed 3 bases from V and 5 bases from J, with 19 bases in between. The CDR3 region is CASSFGLDPPLYGYTF. In nucleotides, the CDR3 is TGTGCCAGCAGTTTTGGCCTGGACCCCCCCTTGTATGGCTACACCTTC.

In its sample, this clonotype was seen a few times. A junction boundary mismatches the germline segment, possibly from a read error. This sequence joins TRBV7-6 and TRBJ2-5; the D gene is possibly TRBD2 (7 bases). This CDR3 is built from 16 residues. Germline values: CDR1 SGHVS, CDR2 FNYEAQ. The CDR3 protein is CASSLEWGGGQGTQYF. The CDR3 DNA sequence: TGTGCCAGCAGCTTAGAATGGGGGGGCGGACAAGGGACCCAGTACTTC.

This clonotype was observed a few times. The rearrangement links TRBV10-2 to TRBJ2-7, with TRBD1 as a possible D gene (6 bases). The CDR3 runs 13 residues. V was shortened by 6 bases and J by 1 base, with 10 bases between the two germline ends. In germline, CDR1 is WSHSY, CDR2 SAAADI. The CDR3 protein is CASRTGTSYEQYF. In DNA form, the CDR3 reads TGCGCCAGCAGAACAGGGACGTCCTACGAGCAGTACTTC.

In DNA, the CDR3 is TGCGCCAGCAGCCAAGAGGTGGGGCCTCAACACAGCACTGAAGCTTTCTTT. This sequence encodes CASSQEVGPQHSTEAFF. This chain links TRBV4-1 with TRBJ1-1, with D perhaps TRBD1 (5 bases). Deletions cut 0 bases from V and 4 bases from J, with 18 bases between. This CDR3 has 17 residues. CDR1 is MGHRA and CDR2 is YSYEKL in the germline V gene.

Only a few counts were recorded for this clonotype. The J gene is TRBJ2-5, the V gene TRBV7-6; possibly TRBD2 for D (7 bases). V lost 3 bases, J lost 0 bases, and 11 bases lay in between. The CDR3 extends over 15 amino acids. Germline V gives CDR1 SGHVS, CDR2 FNYEAQ. CDR3 region: CASSLEGGNQETQYF. The CDR3 nucleotides are TGTGCCAGCAGCTTGGAGGGGGGGAACCAAGAGACCCAGTACTTC.